These T cell receptor beta chains were read from a single sample in a study of neoadjuvant anti-PD-1 for oral cavity cancer. Profiled with immunoSEQ multiplex PCR; TCRdb holds only in-frame clones, not every one. This table has 37,000 or so clones, over 30% appearing once. Sample: tumor tissue, taken after nivolumab (anti-PD-1) treatment. The source is a person aged 35-79 years with oral cavity squamous cell carcinoma. CDR3s include the opening cysteine and the closing phenylalanine or tryptophan. The D gene is left open where the match is weak. Clone size is not always given. Where it is, it says once, few, many or a class for expanded clones.

j_call clone_size d_call v_call cdr3_aa cdr3_nt
TRBJ1-2 few NA TRBV7-9 CASSLDPLYGYTF TGTGCCAGCAGCTTAGATCCGCTCTATGGCTACACCTTC
TRBJ1-5 once NA TRBV5-6 CASSLRGRDQPQHF TGTGCCAGCAGCTTGCGGGGACGTGATCAGCCCCAGCATTTT
TRBJ2-5 medium-sized NA TRBV11-2 CASSLLAPQETQYF TGTGCCAGCAGCTTGCTAGCGCCCCAAGAGACCCAGTACTTC
TRBJ2-7 many TRBD1 TRBV6-6 CASSYQSTGTGEQYF TGTGCCAGCAGTTACCAAAGCACCGGGACAGGGGAGCAGTACTTC
TRBJ2-6 NA NA TRBV29-1 CSVEGGVGANVLTF TGCAGCGTTGAAGGGGGGGTTGGGGCCAACGTCCTGACTTTC
TRBJ1-6 NA TRBD1 TRBV4-1 CASSQVSGQGHESSYNSPLHF TGCGCCAGCAGCCAAGTTTCGGGACAGGGACACGAAAGCTCCTATAATTCACCCCTCCACTTT
TRBJ1-2 many TRBD1 TRBV7-8 CASSLPQQGVGYGYTF TGTGCCAGCAGCTTACCCCAACAGGGGGTGGGCTATGGCTACACCTTC
TRBJ1-2 NA NA TRBV6-5 CASSPGNYGYTF TGTGCCAGCAGCCCGGGTAACTATGGCTACACCTTC
TRBJ2-1 NA NA TRBV11-1 CASSRVALEGLRAEQFF TGTGCCAGCAGCCGGGTCGCCCTCGAAGGGCTGAGGGCTGAGCAGTTCTTC
TRBJ1-1 NA TRBD1 TRBV9 CASSVTGESTEAFF TGTGCCAGCAGCGTTACAGGGGAGAGCACTGAAGCTTTCTTT
TRBJ1-2 few NA TRBV5-4 CASSLSAGDYGYTF TGTGCCAGCAGCTTGAGCGCAGGGGACTATGGCTACACCTTC
TRBJ1-1 few TRBD1 TRBV11-3 CASTHRGKENTEAFF TGTGCCAGCACCCACAGGGGAAAAGAGAACACTGAAGCTTTCTTT
TRBJ1-2 NA NA TRBV5-4 CASSLDPGRGYTF TGTGCCAGCAGCTTGGATCCGGGTAGGGGCTACACCTTC
TRBJ1-4 NA NA TRBV30 CAWSTVDEKLFF TGTGCCTGGAGCACCGTGGACGAAAAACTGTTTTTT
TRBJ1-6 many TRBD1 TRBV7-2 CASSLGDRGTSPLHF TGTGCCAGCAGCTTAGGTGACAGGGGGACCTCACCCCTCCACTTT
TRBJ2-4 few NA TRBV18 CASSPSREGDIQYF TGTGCCAGCTCACCATCCAGAGAAGGGGACATTCAGTACTTC
TRBJ1-2 few NA TRBV27 CASSLRGRNYGYTF TGTGCCAGCAGTTTAAGGGGCCGGAACTATGGCTACACCTTC
TRBJ1-5 many NA TRBV19 CASSIEGNVNQPQHF TGTGCCAGTAGTATCGAGGGGAATGTTAATCAGCCCCAGCATTTT
TRBJ2-2 NA NA TRBV28 CASRPTLNTGELFF TGTGCCAGCAGACCTACGCTGAACACCGGGGAGCTGTTTTTT
TRBJ1-3 NA NA TRBV5-1 CASSLGPIGNTIYF TGCGCCAGCAGCCTCGGGCCGATTGGAAACACCATATATTTT
TRBJ1-1 NA NA TRBV19 CASGHTEAFF TGTGCCAGCGGACATACTGAAGCTTTCTTT
TRBJ1-5 many NA TRBV4-1 CASSQWGQPQHF TGCGCCAGCAGCCAGTGGGGTCAGCCCCAGCATTTT
TRBJ2-1 NA TRBD2 TRBV7-3 CASSYLAGGQFNEQFF TGTGCCAGCAGCTATTTAGCGGGGGGGCAGTTCAATGAGCAGTTCTTC
TRBJ2-5 NA NA TRBV6-5 CASSGESGTQETQYF TGTGCCAGCAGTGGTGAATCCGGGACCCAAGAGACCCAGTACTTC
TRBJ2-1 NA TRBD2 TRBV5-1 CASSLAGLAVISSYNEQFF TGCGCCAGCAGCTTGGCGGGACTAGCGGTTATAAGCTCCTACAATGAGCAGTTCTTC
TRBJ1-1 NA NA TRBV11-2 CASSLESRGNTEAFF TGTGCCAGCAGCTTAGAGTCTAGAGGGAACACTGAAGCTTTCTTT
TRBJ1-2 many NA TRBV11-2 CASSLRQDGYTF TGTGCCAGCAGCTTAAGGCAGGATGGCTACACCTTC